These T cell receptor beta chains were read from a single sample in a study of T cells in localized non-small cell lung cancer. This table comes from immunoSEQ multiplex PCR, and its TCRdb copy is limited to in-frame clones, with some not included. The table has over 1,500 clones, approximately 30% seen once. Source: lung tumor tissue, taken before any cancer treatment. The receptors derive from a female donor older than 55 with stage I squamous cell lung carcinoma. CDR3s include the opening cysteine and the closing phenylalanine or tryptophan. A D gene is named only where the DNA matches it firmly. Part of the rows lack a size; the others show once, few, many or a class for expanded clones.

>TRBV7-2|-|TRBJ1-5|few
CASSFGMNQPQHF
TGTGCCAGCAGCTTCGGAATGAATCAGCCCCAGCATTTT
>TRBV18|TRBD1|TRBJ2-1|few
CASSPGQGLGEQFF
TGTGCCAGCTCGCCGGGACAGGGGTTAGGGGAGCAGTTCTTC
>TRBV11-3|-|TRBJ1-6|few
CASSRGTYNSPLHF
TGTGCCAGCAGCCGGGGGACTTATAATTCACCCCTCCACTTT
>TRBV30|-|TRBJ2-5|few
CAWRAGLGPQETQYF
TGTGCCTGGAGGGCTGGGCTGGGGCCGCAAGAGACCCAGTACTTC
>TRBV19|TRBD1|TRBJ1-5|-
CASSYYRGQPQHF
TGTGCCAGTAGTTATTACAGGGGCCAGCCCCAGCATTTT
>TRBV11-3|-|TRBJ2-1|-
CASSDQIRAGANEQFF
TGTGCCAGCAGTGACCAAATCCGGGCAGGGGCCAATGAGCAGTTCTTC
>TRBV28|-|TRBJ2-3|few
CASPPSAPVSTDTQYF
TGTGCCAGCCCGCCGAGCGCGCCAGTTAGCACAGATACGCAGTATTTT
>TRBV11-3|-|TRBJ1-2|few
CASSLPAAPTGYTF
TGTGCCAGCAGCTTACCCGCTGCACCCACTGGCTACACCTTC
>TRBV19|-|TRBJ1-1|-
CASSIIGGGIEAFF
TGTGCCAGTAGTATAATCGGGGGCGGAATTGAAGCTTTCTTT
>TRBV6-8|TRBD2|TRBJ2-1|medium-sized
CASSSPTSGVNQQFF
TGTGCCAGCAGTTCGCCGACTAGCGGGGTTAATCAGCAGTTCTTC
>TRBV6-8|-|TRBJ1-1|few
CASSLTGYTEAFF
TGTGCCAGCAGTTTAACAGGGTACACTGAAGCTTTCTTT
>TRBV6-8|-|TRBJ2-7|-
CASGTGHLPKQYF
TGTGCCTCCGGGACGGGACACCTTCCCAAGCAGTACTTC
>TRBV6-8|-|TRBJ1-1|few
CAISALSPGNTEAFF
TGTGCCATCAGTGCCCTAAGTCCTGGGAACACTGAAGCTTTCTTT
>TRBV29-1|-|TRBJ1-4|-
CSVSKRTATNEKLFF
TGCAGCGTCTCAAAACGGACTGCAACTAATGAAAAACTGTTTTTT
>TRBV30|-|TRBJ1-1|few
CAWKGWVNTEAFF
TGTGCCTGGAAGGGCTGGGTGAACACTGAAGCTTTCTTT
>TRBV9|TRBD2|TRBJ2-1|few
CASLPLAGIDEQFF
TGTGCCAGTTTACCCCTAGCGGGAATCGATGAGCAGTTCTTC
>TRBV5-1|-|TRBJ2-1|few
CASSLGGHGSYNEQFF
TGCGCCAGCAGCTTGGGAGGGCATGGCTCCTACAATGAGCAGTTCTTC
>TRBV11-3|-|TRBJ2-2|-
CASSSIGGGGELFF
TGTGCCAGCAGCTCCATAGGTGGGGGAGGAGAGCTGTTTTTT
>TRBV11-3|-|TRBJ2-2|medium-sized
CASSGESLRRELFF
TGTGCCAGCAGCGGGGAGAGCTTACGCCGGGAGCTGTTTTTT
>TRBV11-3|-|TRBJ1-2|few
CASSEMGRGYGYTF
TGTGCCAGCAGCGAGATGGGCAGGGGCTATGGCTACACCTTC
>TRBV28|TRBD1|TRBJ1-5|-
CASKGGQGGLSNQPQHF
TGTGCCAGCAAAGGGGGGCAGGGGGGGCTTTCCAATCAGCCCCAGCATTTT
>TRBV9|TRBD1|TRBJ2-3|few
CASSTRQGYTDTQYF
TGTGCCAGCAGCACCCGACAGGGATACACAGATACGCAGTATTTT
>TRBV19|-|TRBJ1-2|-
CASSPSGVNYGYTF
TGTGCCAGTAGTCCCTCAGGAGTTAACTATGGCTACACCTTC
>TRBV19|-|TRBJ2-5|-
CASSMSGALATQYF
TGTGCCAGTAGTATGTCCGGGGCTCTCGCGACCCAGTACTTC
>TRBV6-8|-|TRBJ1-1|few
CASSRTFLTEAFF
TGTGCCAGCAGCAGGACTTTTCTCACTGAAGCTTTCTTT
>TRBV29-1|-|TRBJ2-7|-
CSVTSGTLYEQYF
TGCAGCGTTACCTCCGGGACACTGTACGAGCAGTACTTC
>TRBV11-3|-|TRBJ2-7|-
CASSLEGQRTYEQYF
TGTGCCAGCAGCTTGGAGGGACAGCGCACCTACGAGCAGTACTTC
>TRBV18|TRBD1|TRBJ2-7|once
CASSPGQPYEQYF
TGTGCCAGCTCACCGGGACAGCCCTACGAGCAGTACTTC
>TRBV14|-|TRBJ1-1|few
CASSHFSEAFF
TGTGCCAGCAGCCATTTCAGTGAAGCTTTCTTT
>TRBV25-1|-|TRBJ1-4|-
CASSERSHNEKLFF
TGTGCCAGCAGTGAACGCAGTCATAATGAAAAACTGTTTTTT
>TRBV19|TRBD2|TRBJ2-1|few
CASSGRESYNEQFF
TGTGCCAGTAGTGGGAGGGAAAGCTACAATGAGCAGTTCTTC
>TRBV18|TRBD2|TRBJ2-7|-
CASSLRDAWEREWDEQYF
TGTGCCAGCTCACTACGGGATGCGTGGGAGCGGGAGTGGGACGAGCAGTACTTC
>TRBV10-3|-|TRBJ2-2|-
CAISEANTGELFF
TGTGCCATCAGTGAGGCGAACACCGGGGAGCTGTTTTTT
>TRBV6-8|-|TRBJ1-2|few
CAHTRRVPLPYGYTF
TGTGCCCATACTCGGAGGGTGCCCCTTCCGTATGGCTACACCTTC
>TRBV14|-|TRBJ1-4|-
CASSRGNLGEKLFF
TGTGCCAGCAGCCGTGGCAATCTGGGGGAAAAACTGTTTTTT
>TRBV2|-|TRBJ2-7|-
CASIVDLAYEQYF
TGTGCCAGCATTGTGGACCTCGCCTACGAGCAGTACTTC
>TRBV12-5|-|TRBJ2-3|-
CASNKRGLFGGSTDTQYF
TGTGCCAGCAACAAACGGGGCTTATTCGGGGGAAGCACAGATACGCAGTATTTT
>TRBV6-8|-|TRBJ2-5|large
CASSRLGRGPDSEETQYF
TGTGCCAGCAGCCGACTAGGTAGGGGGCCAGACTCTGAAGAGACCCAGTACTTC
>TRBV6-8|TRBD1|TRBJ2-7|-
CASSYSGQEDYEQYF
TGTGCCAGCAGTTACTCTGGACAGGAGGACTACGAGCAGTACTTC
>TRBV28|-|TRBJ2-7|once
CASSSSAGNYEQYF
-
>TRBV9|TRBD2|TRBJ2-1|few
CASSVRSGGPYNEQFF
TGTGCCAGCAGCGTCAGGAGCGGGGGTCCATACAATGAGCAGTTCTTC
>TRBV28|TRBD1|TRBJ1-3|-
CASSSLPGGYGNTIYF
TGTGCCAGCAGTTCCCTCCCAGGGGGGTATGGAAACACCATATATTTT
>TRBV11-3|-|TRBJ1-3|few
CASRPGVVSGNTIYF
TGTGCCAGCAGGCCCGGGGTGGTCTCTGGAAACACCATATATTTT
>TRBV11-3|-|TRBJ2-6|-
CASSLVGSASGANVLTF
TGTGCCAGCAGCTTAGTGGGTTCAGCCTCTGGGGCCAACGTCCTGACTTTC
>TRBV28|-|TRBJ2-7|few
CASSLTGPYEQYF
TGTGCCAGCAGTTTGACAGGTCCCTACGAGCAGTACTTC
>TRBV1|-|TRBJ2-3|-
CTSSRSPTSGGIDTQYF
TGCACCAGCAGCCGGTCCCCGACTAGCGGGGGGATAGATACGCAGTATTTT
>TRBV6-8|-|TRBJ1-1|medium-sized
CASSRRDIREAFF
TGTGCCAGCAGCCGCCGGGACATTCGTGAAGCTTTCTTT
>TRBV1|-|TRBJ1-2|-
CASSPPNRDGYTF
TGCGCCAGCAGCCCCCCAAACAGGGATGGCTACACCTTC
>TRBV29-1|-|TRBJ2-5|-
CSARVGYQETQYF
TGCAGCGCCAGGGTGGGGTACCAAGAGACCCAGTACTTC
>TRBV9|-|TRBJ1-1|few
CASSVEGVMNTEAFF
TGTGCCAGCAGCGTAGAAGGGGTGATGAACACTGAAGCTTTCTTT
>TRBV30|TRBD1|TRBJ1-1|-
CAWSLTGGRGAEAFF
TGTGCCTGGAGTCTGACAGGGGGCAGGGGGGCTGAAGCTTTCTTT
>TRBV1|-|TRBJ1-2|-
CASSQSPGAAHYGYTF
TGCGCCAGCAGCCAATCTCCGGGAGCCGCCCACTATGGCTACACCTTC
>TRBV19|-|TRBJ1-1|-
CASRTGAPTEAFF
TGTGCCAGCCGAACCGGGGCCCCCACTGAAGCTTTCTTT
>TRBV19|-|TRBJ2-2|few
CASSVGGTRTGELFF
TGTGCCAGTAGTGTGGGAGGAACGAGAACCGGGGAGCTGTTTTTT
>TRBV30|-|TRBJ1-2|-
CAWIPQGGGYTF
TGTGCCTGGATCCCACAGGGCGGCGGCTACACCTTC
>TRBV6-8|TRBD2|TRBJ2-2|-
CASSYPLGEGNTGELFF
TGTGCCAGCAGTTACCCCTTGGGGGAGGGAAACACCGGGGAGCTGTTTTTT
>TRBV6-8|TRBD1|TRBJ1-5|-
CASTSGQGLNQPQHF
TGTGCCAGCACCTCCGGACAGGGACTCAATCAGCCCCAGCATTTT